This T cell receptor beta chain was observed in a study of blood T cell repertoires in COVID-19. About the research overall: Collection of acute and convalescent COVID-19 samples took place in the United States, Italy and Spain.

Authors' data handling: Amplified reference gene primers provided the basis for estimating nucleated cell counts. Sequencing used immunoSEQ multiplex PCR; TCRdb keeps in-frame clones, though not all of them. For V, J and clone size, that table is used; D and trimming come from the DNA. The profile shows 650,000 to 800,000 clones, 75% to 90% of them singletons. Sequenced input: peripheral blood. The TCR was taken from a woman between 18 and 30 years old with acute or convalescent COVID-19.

CDR3 bases: TGTGCCAGCAGCGCGGGACAGGGGGTCCAGGGAAACACCATATATTTT. Protein sequence: CASSAGQGVQGNTIYF. V gene TRBV9 combines with J gene TRBJ1-3, with TRBD1 identical over 11 bases. The germline gives CDR1 SGDLS, CDR2 YYNGEE. This CDR3 is 16 amino acids long. V gave up 3 bases and J gave up 4 bases; unmatched junction bases: 6.